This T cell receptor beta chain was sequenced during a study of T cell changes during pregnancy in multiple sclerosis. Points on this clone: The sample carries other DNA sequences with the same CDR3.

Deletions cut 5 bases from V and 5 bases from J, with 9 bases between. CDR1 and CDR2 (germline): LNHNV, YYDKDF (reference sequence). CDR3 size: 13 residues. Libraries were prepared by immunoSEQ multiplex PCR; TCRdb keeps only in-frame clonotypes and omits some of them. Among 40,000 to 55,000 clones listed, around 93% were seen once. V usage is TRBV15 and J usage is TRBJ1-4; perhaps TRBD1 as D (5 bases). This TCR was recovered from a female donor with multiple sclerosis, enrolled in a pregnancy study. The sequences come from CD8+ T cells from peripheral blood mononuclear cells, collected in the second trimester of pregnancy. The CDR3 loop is CATSGRGNEKLFF. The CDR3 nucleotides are TGTGCCACCAGCGGTCGGGGGAATGAAAAACTGTTTTTT.